Listed below are T cell receptor beta chains from one sample, sequenced in a study of CD8+ T cells in alopecia areata. Profiled with immunoSEQ multiplex PCR; TCRdb holds only in-frame clones, not every one. Of about 120,000 clones in the sample, more than 40% are singletons; the top ten hold over 15%. This specimen was CD8+ T cells sorted from blood, taken at week 0. All receptors come from a human donor with alopecia areata. Each CDR3 is given with its conserved first and last residue. Fields, in order: clone size, V gene, D gene, J gene, CDR3 protein, CDR3 DNA. The D gene is left open where the match is weak. Not all rows give a size; the values are once, few, many and, for expanded clones, a class.

>-|TRBV27|-|TRBJ1-1
CASSFGGVNTEAFF
TGTGCCAGCAGTTTTGGCGGGGTAAACACTGAAGCTTTCTTT
>-|TRBV13|-|TRBJ2-7
CASSFGVGSSYEQYF
TGTGCCAGCAGCTTTGGCGTCGGGAGCTCCTACGAGCAGTACTTC
>-|TRBV6-5|-|TRBJ1-1
CASSSTGLGTEAFF
TGTGCCAGCAGTTCAACAGGGCTTGGCACTGAAGCTTTCTTT
>few|TRBV13|TRBD1|TRBJ2-7
CASSGPDRGYSYEQYF
TGTGCCAGCAGCGGTCCGGACAGGGGGTACTCCTACGAGCAGTACTTC
>few|TRBV29-1|-|TRBJ2-2
CSVRVANTGELFF
TGCAGCGTTCGGGTCGCGAACACCGGGGAGCTGTTTTTT
>-|TRBV4-1|TRBD1|TRBJ1-2
CASSHGQGAGPGLYGYTF
TGCGCCAGCAGCCATGGACAGGGGGCGGGCCCCGGGCTCTATGGCTACACCTTC
>-|TRBV5-4|-|TRBJ1-1
CASSWQGTEAFF
TGTGCCAGCAGCTGGCAGGGTACTGAAGCTTTCTTT
>-|TRBV5-1|TRBD1|TRBJ2-1
CASSLGRQGNSEQFF
TGCGCCAGCAGCTTGGGTCGACAGGGTAATAGTGAGCAGTTCTTC
>-|TRBV7-2|-|TRBJ2-3
CASAKRHTQYF
TGTGCCAGCGCCAAACGGCATACGCAGTATTTT
>-|TRBV29-1|-|TRBJ2-3
CSVEGGSTDTQYF
TGCAGCGTTGAAGGGGGAAGCACAGATACGCAGTATTTT
>-|TRBV6-1|-|TRBJ2-2
CASSEHLANTGELFF
TGTGCCAGCAGTGAACATCTCGCGAACACCGGGGAGCTGTTTTTT
>-|TRBV4-1|-|TRBJ1-6
CASSQERQVNSPLHF
TGCGCCAGCAGCCAAGAGAGACAGGTGAATTCACCCCTCCACTTT
>-|TRBV5-1|-|TRBJ2-7
CASRLESEQYF
TGCGCCAGCAGATTAGAGTCCGAGCAGTACTTC
>-|TRBV9|-|TRBJ2-3
CASSGNRGGRPDTQYF
TGTGCCAGCAGCGGTAACCGTGGGGGGCGCCCAGATACGCAGTATTTT
>-|TRBV27|TRBD2|TRBJ2-5
CASSHGLAGGLQETQYF
TGTGCCAGCAGTCACGGACTAGCGGGGGGGTTACAAGAGACCCAGTACTTC
>-|TRBV7-7|-|TRBJ2-5
CASSPQLGETQYF
TGTGCTAGCAGTCCCCAGTTAGGGGAGACCCAGTACTTC
>-|TRBV29-1|-|TRBJ1-5
CSVEDSGGNQPQHF
TGCAGCGTTGAAGATTCGGGGGGCAATCAGCCCCAGCATTTT
>-|TRBV2|-|TRBJ2-7
CASTTASYEQYF
TGTGCCAGCACGACAGCGTCCTACGAGCAGTACTTC
>-|TRBV5-1|-|TRBJ1-2
CASSLSRNSALYGYTF
TGCGCCAGCAGCTTGAGTAGGAACAGTGCTCTTTATGGCTACACCTTC
>once|TRBV5-6|-|TRBJ2-7
CASSLQASSYEQYF
TGTGCCAGCAGCCTACAGGCCAGCTCCTACGAGCAGTACTTC
>few|TRBV5-1|-|TRBJ1-1
CASSRLAGDRMNTEAFF
TGCGCCAGCAGCCGACTCGCGGGCGATCGAATGAACACTGAAGCTTTCTTT
>-|TRBV29-1|-|TRBJ1-2
CSVEDQRAGSNYGYTF
TGCAGCGTTGAAGATCAACGGGCCGGCTCGAACTATGGCTACACCTTC
>-|TRBV15|-|TRBJ1-5
CATSMEGWQPQHF
TGTGCCACCAGCATGGAGGGGTGGCAGCCCCAGCATTTT
>-|TRBV9|TRBD1|TRBJ1-5
CASSPHRGNQPQHF
TGTGCCAGCAGCCCTCACAGGGGAAATCAGCCCCAGCATTTT
>-|TRBV5-1|-|TRBJ2-7
CASSKGHSLEQYF
TGCGCCAGCAGCAAGGGACACTCCCTCGAGCAGTACTTC
>-|TRBV5-1|-|TRBJ2-7
CASSGQPVYEQYF
TGCGCCAGCAGCGGACAGCCAGTCTACGAGCAGTACTTC
>-|TRBV29-1|-|TRBJ2-2
CSVETPNTGELFF
TGCAGCGTTGAAACACCGAACACCGGGGAGCTGTTTTTT
>few|TRBV29-1|-|TRBJ2-3
CSAHAGDTQYF
TGCAGCGCTCATGCCGGAGATACGCAGTATTTT
>-|TRBV4-1|TRBD2|TRBJ2-5
CASSLQTSGQETQYF
TGCGCCAGCAGCCTTCAGACTAGCGGACAAGAGACCCAGTACTTC
>-|TRBV5-1|-|TRBJ2-1
CASSRLTYNEQFF
TGCGCCAGCTCTAGACTGACCTACAATGAGCAGTTCTTC
>-|TRBV7-9|-|TRBJ2-5
CASSPPAGETQYF
TGTGCCAGCAGCCCCCCTGCGGGGGAGACCCAGTACTTC
>-|TRBV6-6|-|TRBJ1-2
CASSDLTRDPLGYTF
TGTGCCAGCAGTGATCTGACCAGGGACCCCCTCGGCTACACCTTC
>few|TRBV6-4|TRBD2|TRBJ2-1
CASSDSPGGAYNEQFF
TGTGCCAGCAGTGACTCCCCCGGGGGGGCATACAATGAGCAGTTCTTC
>-|TRBV7-9|-|TRBJ2-7
CASSLSSYEQYF
TGTGCCAGCAGCCTTTCGAGCTACGAGCAGTACTTC
>-|TRBV25-1|-|TRBJ1-1
CASEDDRMGTEAFF
TGTGCCAGCGAAGATGACAGGATGGGCACTGAAGCTTTCTTT